Reported below is one T cell receptor beta chain. Its antigen is undetermined. The sample belongs to a study of shared clonotypes between healthy human individuals. Study-wide findings and caveats: Clonotypes that were shared across a few donors made up roughly 5.2% of naive CD4 clonotypes. Clonotypes shared by all four donors outscored non-shared clonotypes in generation probability.

This CDR3 comprises 16 residues. V was pared by 4 bases and J by 2 bases, with 12 bases of the junction left unmatched. CDR1 and CDR2 (germline): SGHTS, YDEGEE. For sorted subsets, 150 to 200 ng DNA per replicate equaled approximately 32,000 T cell genomes. Produced via immunoSEQ multiplex PCR; TCRdb's table is partial and in-frame only. The sample consists of about 1,900,000 clones, about 95% of them appearing once. The naive CD8 subset, CD45RO-negative cells positively selected for CCR7, excluded terminally differentiated effector memory CD45RA+ cells. The receptor's source is a man younger than 30 in good health. Sequences were obtained from naive CD8+ T cells sorted from blood. The gene calls are TRBV5-8 and TRBJ2-7; 7 positions agree with TRBD1. The CDR3 DNA is TGTGCCAGCAGCCTGCCTTCCCGGACAGGCACCTACGAGCAGTACTTC. It is translated as CASSLPSRTGTYEQYF.